The present entry profiles one T cell receptor beta chain with its context. Some clones are missing from TCRdb's copy, which holds only in-frame ones; the method was immunoSEQ multiplex PCR. The table has 140,000 or so clones, around nine tenths seen once. This specimen belongs to a study of blood T cell repertoires in COVID-19. Study-level information: PBMCs, B-cell-depleted T cells, or T cells were the source of the cDNA or gDNA that made up the material.

The V and J ends lost 4 bases and 5 bases, in that order; junction bases with no gene match: 6. The CDR3 consists of 14 residues. Germline CDR1 and CDR2: LGHDT and YNNKEL (reference sequence). The V and J genes are TRBV3-1 (or the pseudogene TRBV3-2) and TRBJ2-5, with 8 nucleotides matching TRBD2. The sequencing input was peripheral blood. The clonotype originates from a woman in her forties or fifties with acute or convalescent COVID-19. The CDR3: CASSPSGGGETQYF. DNA of the CDR3: TGTGCCAGCAGCCCCAGTGGCGGGGGGGAGACCCAGTACTTC.